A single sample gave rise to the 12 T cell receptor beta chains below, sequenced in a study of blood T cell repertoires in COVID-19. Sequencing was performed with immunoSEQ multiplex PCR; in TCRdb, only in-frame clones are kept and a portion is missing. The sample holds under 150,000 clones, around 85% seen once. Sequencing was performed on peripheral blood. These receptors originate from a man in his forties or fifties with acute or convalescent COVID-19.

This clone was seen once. DNA for the CDR3: TGCGCCAGCAGCTCAGGGAACACTGAAGCTTTCTTT. It codes for CASSSGNTEAFF. The rearrangement uses TRBV5-1 and TRBJ1-1; D is unresolved. The CDR3 is 12 residues long. V dropped 3 bases and J dropped 1 base, with 4 bases sitting between them. The germline V gene has CDR1 SGHRS and CDR2 YFSETQ. Full variable domain (remainder filled in from reference TRBV5-1 and TRBJ1-1): KAGVTQTPRYLIKTRGQQVTLSCSPISGHRSVSWYQQTPGQGLQFLFEYFSETQRNKGNFPGRFSGRQFSNSRSEMNVSTLELGDSALYLCASSSGNTEAFFGQGTRLTVV.

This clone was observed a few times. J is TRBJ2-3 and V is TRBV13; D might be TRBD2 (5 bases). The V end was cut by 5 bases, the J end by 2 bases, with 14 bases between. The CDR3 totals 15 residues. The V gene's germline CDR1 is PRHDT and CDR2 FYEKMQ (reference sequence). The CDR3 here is CASSRTGESTDTQYF. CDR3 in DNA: TGTGCCAGCAGCCGAACCGGGGAGTCCACAGATACGCAGTATTTT.

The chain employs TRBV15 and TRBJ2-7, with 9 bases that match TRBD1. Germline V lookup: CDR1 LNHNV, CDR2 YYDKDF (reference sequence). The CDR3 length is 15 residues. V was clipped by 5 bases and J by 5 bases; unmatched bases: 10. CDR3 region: CATSYGDREFHEQYF. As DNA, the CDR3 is TGTGCCACCAGCTATGGGGACAGGGAATTCCACGAGCAGTACTTC.

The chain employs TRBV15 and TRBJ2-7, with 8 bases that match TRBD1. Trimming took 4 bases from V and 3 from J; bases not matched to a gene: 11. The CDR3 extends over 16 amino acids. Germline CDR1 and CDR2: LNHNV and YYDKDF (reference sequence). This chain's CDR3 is CATSNRPGQGVYEQYF. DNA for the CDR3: TGTGCCACCAGCAATCGGCCAGGACAGGGAGTCTACGAGCAGTACTTC.

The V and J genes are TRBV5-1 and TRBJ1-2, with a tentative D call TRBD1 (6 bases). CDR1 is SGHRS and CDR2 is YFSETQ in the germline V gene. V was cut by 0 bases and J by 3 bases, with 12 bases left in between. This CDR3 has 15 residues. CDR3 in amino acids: CASSLALRTDYGYTF. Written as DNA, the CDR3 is TGCGCCAGCAGCTTGGCCTTAAGGACAGACTATGGCTACACCTTC.

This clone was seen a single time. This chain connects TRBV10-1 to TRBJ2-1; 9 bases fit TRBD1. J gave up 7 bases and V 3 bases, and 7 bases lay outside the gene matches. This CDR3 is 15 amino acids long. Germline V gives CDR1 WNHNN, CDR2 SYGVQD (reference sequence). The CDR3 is CASSDSADRGNEQFF. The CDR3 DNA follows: TGCGCCAGCAGTGATTCTGCGGACAGGGGTAATGAGCAGTTCTTC.

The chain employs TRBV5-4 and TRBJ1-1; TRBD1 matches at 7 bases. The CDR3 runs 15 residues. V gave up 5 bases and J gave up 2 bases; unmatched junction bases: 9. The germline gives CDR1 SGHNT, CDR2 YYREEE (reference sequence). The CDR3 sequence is CASSSGTVFNTEAFF. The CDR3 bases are TGTGCCAGCAGTTCCGGGACAGTTTTTAACACTGAAGCTTTCTTT.

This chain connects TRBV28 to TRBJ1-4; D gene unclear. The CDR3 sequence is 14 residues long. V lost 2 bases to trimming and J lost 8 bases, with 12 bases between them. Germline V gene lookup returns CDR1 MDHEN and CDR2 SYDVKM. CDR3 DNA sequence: TGTGCCAGCAGTTTAGGTCAGAATTACGAAAAACTGTTTTTT. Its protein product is CASSLGQNYEKLFF. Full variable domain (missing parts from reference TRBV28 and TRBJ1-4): DVKVTQSSRYLVKRTGEKVFLECVQDMDHENMFWYRQDPGLGLRLIYFSYDVKMKEKGDIPEGYSVSREKKERFSLILESASTNQTSMYLCASSLGQNYEKLFFGSGTQLSVL.

CDR3 nucleotides: TGTGCCTGGAGTGTAAGTTCGGGGTCCGCCTATGGCTACACCTTC. This codes for CAWSVSSGSAYGYTF. The chain employs TRBV30 and TRBJ1-2; D uncertain. V lost 0 bases to trimming and J lost 4 bases, with 15 bases between them. CDR3 length: 15 amino acids. Germline V gene data show CDR1 as GTSNPN and CDR2 as SVGIG (reference sequence).

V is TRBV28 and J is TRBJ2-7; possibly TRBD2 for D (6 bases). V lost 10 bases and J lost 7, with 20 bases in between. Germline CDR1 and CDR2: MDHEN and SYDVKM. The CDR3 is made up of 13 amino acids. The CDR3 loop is CAIHRDPRGEQYV. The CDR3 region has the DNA TGTGCCATCCATCGGGACCCGCGGGGAGAGCAGTACGTC.

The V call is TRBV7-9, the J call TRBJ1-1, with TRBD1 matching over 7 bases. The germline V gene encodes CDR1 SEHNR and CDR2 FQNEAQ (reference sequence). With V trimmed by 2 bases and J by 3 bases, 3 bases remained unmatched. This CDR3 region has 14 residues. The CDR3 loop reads CASSLTGEDTEAFF. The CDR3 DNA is TGTGCCAGCAGCTTAACAGGGGAGGACACTGAAGCTTTCTTT.

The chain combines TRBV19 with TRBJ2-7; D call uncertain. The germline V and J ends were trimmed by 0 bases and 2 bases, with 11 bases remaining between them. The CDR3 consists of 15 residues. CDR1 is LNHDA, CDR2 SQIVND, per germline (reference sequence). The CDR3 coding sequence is TGTGCCAGTAGTATAGATTTGGCTGGCCCCTACGAGCAGTACTTC. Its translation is CASSIDLAGPYEQYF.